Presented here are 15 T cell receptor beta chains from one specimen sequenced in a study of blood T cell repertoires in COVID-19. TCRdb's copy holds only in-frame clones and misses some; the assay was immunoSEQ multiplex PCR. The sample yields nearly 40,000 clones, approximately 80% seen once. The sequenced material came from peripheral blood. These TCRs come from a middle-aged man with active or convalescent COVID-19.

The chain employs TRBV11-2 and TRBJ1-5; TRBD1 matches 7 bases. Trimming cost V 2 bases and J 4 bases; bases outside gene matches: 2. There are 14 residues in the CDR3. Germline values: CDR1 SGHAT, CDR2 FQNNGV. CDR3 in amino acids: CASSLTGVNQPQHF. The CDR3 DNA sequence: TGTGCCAGCAGCTTAACAGGGGTTAATCAGCCCCAGCATTTT. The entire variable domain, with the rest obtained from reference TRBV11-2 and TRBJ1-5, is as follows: EAGVAQSPRYKIIEKRQSVAFWCNPISGHATLYWYQQILGQGPKLLIQFQNNGVVDDSQLPKDRFSAERLKGVDSTLKIQPAKLEDSAVYLCASSLTGVNQPQHFGDGTRLSIL.

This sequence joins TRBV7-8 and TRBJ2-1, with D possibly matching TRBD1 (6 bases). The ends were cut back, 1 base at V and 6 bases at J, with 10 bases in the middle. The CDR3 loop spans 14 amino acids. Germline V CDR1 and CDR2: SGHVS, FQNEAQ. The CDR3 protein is CASSLVPRGNEQFF. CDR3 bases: TGTGCCAGCAGCTTAGTTCCCAGGGGCAATGAGCAGTTCTTC. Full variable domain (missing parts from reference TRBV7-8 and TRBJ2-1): GAGVSQSPRYKVAKRGQDVALRCDPISGHVSLFWYQQALGQGPEFLTYFQNEAQLDKSGLPSDRFFAERPEGSVSTLKIQRTQQEDSAVYLCASSLVPRGNEQFFGPGTRLTVL.

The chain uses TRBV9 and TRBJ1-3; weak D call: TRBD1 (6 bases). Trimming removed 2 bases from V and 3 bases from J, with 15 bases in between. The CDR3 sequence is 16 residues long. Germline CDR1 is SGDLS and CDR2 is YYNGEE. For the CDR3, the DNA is TGTGCCAGCAGCGTCCAGGGGTCGGGGCTTGGAAACACCATATATTTT. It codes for CASSVQGSGLGNTIYF.

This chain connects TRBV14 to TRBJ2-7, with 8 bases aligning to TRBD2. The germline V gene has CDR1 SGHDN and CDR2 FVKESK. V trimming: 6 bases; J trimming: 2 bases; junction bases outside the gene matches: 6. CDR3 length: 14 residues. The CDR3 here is CASRRAGATYEQYF. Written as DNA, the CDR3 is TGTGCCAGCAGACGAGCGGGGGCTACCTACGAGCAGTACTTC.

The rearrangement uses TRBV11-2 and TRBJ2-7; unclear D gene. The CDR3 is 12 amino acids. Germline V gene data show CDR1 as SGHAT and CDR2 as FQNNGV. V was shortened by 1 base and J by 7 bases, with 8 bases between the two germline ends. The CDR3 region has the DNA TGTGCCAGCAGCTTAGGCCAGATAGAGCAGTACTTC. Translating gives CASSLGQIEQYF.

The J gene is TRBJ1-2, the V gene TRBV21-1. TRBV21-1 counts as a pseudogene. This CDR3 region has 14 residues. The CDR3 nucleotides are TGTGCCAGCAGCCCTGGGACTACGGGCGGTGGCTACACCTTC. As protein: CASSPGTTGGGYTF.

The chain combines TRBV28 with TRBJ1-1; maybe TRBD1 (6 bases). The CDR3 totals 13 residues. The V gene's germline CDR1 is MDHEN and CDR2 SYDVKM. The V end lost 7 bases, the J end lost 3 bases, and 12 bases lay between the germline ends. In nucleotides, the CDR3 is TGTGCCAGCACCCGAGGGGGAGACACTGAAGCTTTCTTT. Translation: CASTRGGDTEAFF.

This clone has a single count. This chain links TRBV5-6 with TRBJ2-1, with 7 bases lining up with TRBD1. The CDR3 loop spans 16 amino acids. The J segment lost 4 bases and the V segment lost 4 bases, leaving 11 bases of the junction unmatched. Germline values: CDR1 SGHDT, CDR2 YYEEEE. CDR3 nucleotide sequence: TGTGCCAGCAGCATAGACAGGACAGGTAGTTACAATGAGCAGTTCTTC. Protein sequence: CASSIDRTGSYNEQFF.

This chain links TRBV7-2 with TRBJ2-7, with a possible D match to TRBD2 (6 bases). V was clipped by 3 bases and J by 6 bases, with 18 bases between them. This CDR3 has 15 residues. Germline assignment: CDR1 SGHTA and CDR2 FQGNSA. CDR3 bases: TGTGCCAGCAGCTTTCTGGAGGGTCCCTGGAGCGAGCAGTACTTC. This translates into CASSFLEGPWSEQYF.

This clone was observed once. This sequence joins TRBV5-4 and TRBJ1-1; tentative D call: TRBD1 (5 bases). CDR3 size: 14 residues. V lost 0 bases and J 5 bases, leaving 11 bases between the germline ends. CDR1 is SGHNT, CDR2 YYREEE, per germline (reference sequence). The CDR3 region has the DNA TGTGCCAGCAGCTTGGGGGGGGAGGGTACTGAAGCTTTCTTT. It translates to CASSLGGEGTEAFF.

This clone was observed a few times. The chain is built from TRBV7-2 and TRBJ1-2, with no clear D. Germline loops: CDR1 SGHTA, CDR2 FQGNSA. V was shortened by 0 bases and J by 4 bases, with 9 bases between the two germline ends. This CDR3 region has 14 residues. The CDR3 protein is CASSLASETYGYTF. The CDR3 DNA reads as TGTGCCAGCAGCTTAGCCTCAGAAACCTATGGCTACACCTTC.

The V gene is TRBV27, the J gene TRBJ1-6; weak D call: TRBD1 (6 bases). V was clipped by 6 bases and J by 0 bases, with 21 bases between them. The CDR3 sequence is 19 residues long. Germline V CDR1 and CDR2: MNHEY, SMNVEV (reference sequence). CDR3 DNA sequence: TGTGCCAGCAGACGAAGGGGGGGAGGAGAGAGCTCCTATAATTCACCCCTCCACTTT. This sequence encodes CASRRRGGGESSYNSPLHF.

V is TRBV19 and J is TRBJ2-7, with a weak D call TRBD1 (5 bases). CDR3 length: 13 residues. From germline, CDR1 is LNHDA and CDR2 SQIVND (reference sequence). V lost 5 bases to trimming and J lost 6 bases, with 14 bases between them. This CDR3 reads CASSAPGIGEQYF. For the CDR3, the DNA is TGTGCCAGTAGTGCACCAGGGATTGGCGAGCAGTACTTC.

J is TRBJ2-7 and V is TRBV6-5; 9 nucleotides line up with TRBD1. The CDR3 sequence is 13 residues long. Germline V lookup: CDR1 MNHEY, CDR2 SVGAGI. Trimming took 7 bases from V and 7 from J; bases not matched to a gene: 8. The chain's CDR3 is CASNRQGVGEQYF. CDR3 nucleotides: TGTGCCAGCAATAGACAGGGGGTAGGTGAGCAGTACTTC.

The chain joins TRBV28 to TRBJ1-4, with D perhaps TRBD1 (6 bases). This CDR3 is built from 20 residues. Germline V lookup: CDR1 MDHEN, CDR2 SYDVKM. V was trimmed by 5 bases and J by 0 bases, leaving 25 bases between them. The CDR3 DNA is TGTGCCAGCAGTACCCTGTACGTCGGACAGATAGAAACAACTAATGAAAAACTGTTTTTT. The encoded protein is CASSTLYVGQIETTNEKLFF.